These 16 T cell receptor beta chains share one sample of origin, sequenced in a study of response to subunit inactivated influenza vaccine. A single record per CDR3 protein comes from TCRdb applying MiXCR to the RT-PCR reads. The table lists 650,000 to 700,000 distinct CDR3 sequences, around 16% of them singletons, with 11% in the top ten. The sequencing used PBMCs from blood, collected about 13 days after vaccination. The receptors derive from a man aged 50 or older who received an inactivated influenza vaccine.

This clonotype was recorded many times. V is TRBV29-1 and J is TRBJ2-1; 7 bases agree with TRBD2. The CDR3 is 17 residues long. The trim removed 3 bases at V and 10 bases at J, leaving 21 bases unmatched. CDR1 is SQVTM, CDR2 ANQGSEA, per germline. For the CDR3, the DNA is TGCAGCGTTGAGCGTGCCGTTGGGGGACTATCCCCGAGGGAGCAGTTCTTC. It encodes CSVERAVGGLSPREQFF.

V usage is TRBV4-2 and J usage is TRBJ2-7, with 10 bases fitting TRBD1. CDR3 length: 15 amino acids. The trim removed 4 bases at V and 5 bases at J, leaving 8 bases unmatched. CDR1 and CDR2 (germline): LGHNA, YNFKEQ. The CDR3 region has the DNA TGTGCCAGCAGCCGTAAGGGACAGGGGACGGACGAGCAGTACTTC. This sequence encodes CASSRKGQGTDEQYF.

This clonotype was recorded a few times. The chain links TRBV7-8 to TRBJ2-1; D is perhaps TRBD1 or TRBD2 (5 bases each). The CDR3 is 15 amino acids. Germline V gene sequence: CDR1 SGHVS, CDR2 FQNEAQ. With 1 base removed from V and 5 bases from J, the gap between germline ends came to 12 bases. The CDR3 DNA reads as TGTGCCAGCAGCTTAGGGGGGTCAAAAAACAATGAGCAGTTCTTC. It specifies CASSLGGSKNNEQFF.

The chain employs TRBV20-1 and TRBJ2-2, with TRBD2 matching over 8 bases. Unmatched junction bases numbered 2, after V lost 4 bases and J lost 1 base. The CDR3 consists of 14 residues. Germline V CDR1 and CDR2: DFQATT, SNEGSKA (reference sequence). The CDR3 protein is CSANRGGNTGELFF. The CDR3 nucleotides are TGCAGTGCTAATCGGGGGGGGAACACCGGGGAGCTGTTTTTT.

The rearrangement uses TRBV10-1 and TRBJ2-2; D may be TRBD1 (7 bases). This CDR3 contains 16 residues. CDR1 and CDR2 (germline): WNHNN, SYGVQD (reference sequence). V lost 0 bases, J lost 1 base, and 9 bases lay in between. The chain's CDR3 is CASSESQGGNTGELFF. Here the CDR3 DNA reads TGCGCCAGCAGTGAGTCGCAGGGGGGGAACACCGGGGAGCTGTTTTTT.

This clonotype showed up just a few times. This chain uses TRBV19 with TRBJ1-5, with TRBD1 identical over 12 bases. The V and J ends lost 5 bases and 6 bases, in that order; junction bases with no gene match: 5. Germline V gene lookup returns CDR1 LNHDA and CDR2 SQIVND (reference sequence). CDR3 length equals 15 residues. CDR3 in DNA: TGTGCCAGTAGTCCGGGACAGGGGGCGCGTCAGCCCCAGCATTTT. Translation: CASSPGQGARQPQHF.

The chain links TRBV12-3 or TRBV12-4 to TRBJ2-1, with D maybe TRBD1 (5 bases). Trimming pared 0 bases from V and 12 bases from J, leaving 9 bases between. The CDR3 runs 12 residues. CDR3 bases: TGTGCCAGCAGTTTAGCCCAGCAGGGGCAGTTCTTC. It specifies CASSLAQQGQFF.

V is TRBV27 and J is TRBJ2-7; either TRBD1 or TRBD2 may supply D (5 bases each). The CDR3 length is 17 residues. Germline V gene lookup returns CDR1 MNHEY and CDR2 SMNVEV (reference sequence). V was trimmed by 1 base and J by 2 bases, leaving 18 bases between them. The CDR3 region is CASSLWIGAGSAYEQYF. The CDR3 DNA follows: TGTGCCAGCAGTTTATGGATAGGGGCAGGGAGCGCCTACGAGCAGTACTTC.

The chain uses TRBV7-9 and TRBJ2-7; 8 nucleotides match TRBD1. V was clipped by 5 bases and J by 10 bases; unmatched bases: 16. This CDR3 has 15 residues. CDR1 is SEHNR and CDR2 is FQNEAQ in the germline V gene (reference sequence). CDR3 in amino acids: CASSRLTGQAPPQYF. In nucleotides, the CDR3 is TGTGCCAGCAGCCGCCTAACGGGACAGGCTCCCCCACAGTACTTC.

This chain uses TRBV29-1 with TRBJ2-5, with no clear D. CDR1 and CDR2 from the germline V gene are SQVTM and ANQGSEA. V lost 5 bases and J lost 1, with 8 bases in between. CDR3 size: 12 residues. CDR3: CSVRIIQETQYF. As DNA, the CDR3 is TGCAGCGTTCGGATTATCCAAGAGACCCAGTACTTC.

The sample holds a few counts of this clonotype. The V call is TRBV6-6, the J call TRBJ2-1, with TRBD2 identical over 11 bases. Germline CDR1 MNHNY, CDR2 SVGAGI (reference sequence). V was clipped by 3 bases and J by 2 bases; unmatched bases: 3. The CDR3 spans 16 residues. The CDR3 bases are TGTGCCAGCAGTTATAGCGGGGGGGCCGCCTACAATGAGCAGTTCTTC. Amino acids: CASSYSGGAAYNEQFF.

This clonotype was observed a few times. The chain couples TRBV15 to TRBJ2-7; D is ambiguous. CDR1 is LNHNV and CDR2 is YYDKDF in the germline V gene (reference sequence). The CDR3 consists of 14 residues. Trimming removed 0 bases at V and 2 bases at J, with 8 bases between. In DNA form, the CDR3 reads TGTGCCACCAGCAGAGATCTGGCAGCCTACGAGCAGTACTTC. Amino acid sequence: CATSRDLAAYEQYF.

This clonotype was recorded a few times. The rearrangement links TRBV28 to TRBJ1-2; D may be TRBD1 (5 bases). Germline assignment: CDR1 MDHEN and CDR2 SYDVKM. This CDR3 is built from 11 residues. The V end lost 5 bases, the J end lost 11 bases, and 12 bases lay between the germline ends. CDR3 protein: CASSPGTDYTF. CDR3 DNA: TGTGCCAGCAGTCCGGGGACCGATTACACCTTC.

The chain couples TRBV7-2 to TRBJ2-3, with 7 bases matching TRBD1. Germline CDR1 is SGHTA and CDR2 is FQGNSA. There are 16 residues in the CDR3. V dropped 4 bases and J dropped 2; count of bases not matched to a gene: 9. The CDR3 loop reads CASSSAKDRVTDTQYF. The CDR3 coding sequence is TGTGCCAGCAGCTCCGCCAAAGACAGGGTCACAGATACGCAGTATTTT.

This rearrangement joins TRBV20-1 to TRBJ2-1, with 7 bases that match TRBD1. CDR3 length: 16 amino acids. The germline V gene encodes CDR1 DFQATT and CDR2 SNEGSKA (reference sequence). With V trimmed by 0 bases and J by 0 bases, 5 bases remained unmatched. The CDR3 is CSARERDRFSYNEQFF. DNA for the CDR3: TGCAGTGCTAGAGAACGGGACAGATTCTCCTACAATGAGCAGTTCTTC.

This clonotype occurred a few times. The chain carries TRBV12-3 or TRBV12-4 and TRBJ1-3; 7 bases map to TRBD1. This CDR3 region has 14 residues. J gave up 1 base and V 6 bases, and 3 bases lay outside the gene matches. This CDR3 is CASSMGQSGNTIYF. The CDR3 DNA sequence: TGTGCCAGCAGCATGGGACAGTCTGGAAACACCATATATTTT.